This is a list of T cell receptor beta chains from one sample in a study of Ad26.COV2.S vaccination and SARS-CoV-2 variants. Assay used: immunoSEQ multiplex PCR; TCRdb lists only in-frame clones, some missing. The sample yields about 500,000 clones, 80% to 90% seen once. Specimen: peripheral blood, collected in a trial of Ad26.COV2.S vaccine versus placebo. The receptors were sampled from a person between 18 and 65 years old who received the Ad26.COV2.S COVID-19 vaccine or a placebo. Both conserved end residues are part of each CDR3. The order of the fields is D gene, V gene, J gene, CDR3 protein. The D gene is left open where the match is weak.

d_call: NA
v_call: TRBV29-1
j_call: TRBJ1-3
cdr3_aa: CSVELGNTIYF

d_call: NA
v_call: TRBV5-6
j_call: TRBJ1-1
cdr3_aa: CASRLGWGGTEAFF

d_call: TRBD2
v_call: TRBV19
j_call: TRBJ2-7
cdr3_aa: CASSVLAGGPSSYEQYF

d_call: TRBD1
v_call: TRBV6-5
j_call: TRBJ1-2
cdr3_aa: CASRMDRTNYGYTF

d_call: NA
v_call: TRBV24-1
j_call: TRBJ1-2
cdr3_aa: CATSDSGQNNYGYTF

d_call: NA
v_call: TRBV7-3
j_call: TRBJ2-1
cdr3_aa: CASSLIGKNEQFF

d_call: TRBD2
v_call: TRBV3-1/TRBV3-2
j_call: TRBJ2-1
cdr3_aa: CASSFTSGSREQFF

d_call: NA
v_call: TRBV5-8
j_call: TRBJ2-7
cdr3_aa: CASSKPGRTTYEQYF

d_call: NA
v_call: TRBV5-1
j_call: TRBJ1-1
cdr3_aa: CASSLYPVGQRNTEAFF

d_call: TRBD2
v_call: TRBV5-4
j_call: TRBJ2-3
cdr3_aa: CASSFGLAGDTQYF

d_call: TRBD2
v_call: TRBV4-3
j_call: TRBJ2-1
cdr3_aa: CASSRGSGYLSYNEQFF

d_call: NA
v_call: TRBV10-3
j_call: TRBJ1-1
cdr3_aa: CAIHGRWDTEAFF

d_call: TRBD1
v_call: TRBV4-3
j_call: TRBJ2-3
cdr3_aa: CASSQGLSFRDSSTDTQYF

d_call: NA
v_call: TRBV29-1
j_call: TRBJ1-2
cdr3_aa: CSVEESRGGYGYTF

d_call: NA
v_call: TRBV4-2
j_call: TRBJ2-4
cdr3_aa: CASSQQGIALNIQYF

d_call: NA
v_call: TRBV7-9
j_call: TRBJ1-4
cdr3_aa: CASSLGGNANEKLFF

d_call: TRBD2
v_call: TRBV28
j_call: TRBJ2-7
cdr3_aa: CASSETSGQFFYEQYF

d_call: NA
v_call: TRBV4-1
j_call: TRBJ2-1
cdr3_aa: CASSHLGSPQFF